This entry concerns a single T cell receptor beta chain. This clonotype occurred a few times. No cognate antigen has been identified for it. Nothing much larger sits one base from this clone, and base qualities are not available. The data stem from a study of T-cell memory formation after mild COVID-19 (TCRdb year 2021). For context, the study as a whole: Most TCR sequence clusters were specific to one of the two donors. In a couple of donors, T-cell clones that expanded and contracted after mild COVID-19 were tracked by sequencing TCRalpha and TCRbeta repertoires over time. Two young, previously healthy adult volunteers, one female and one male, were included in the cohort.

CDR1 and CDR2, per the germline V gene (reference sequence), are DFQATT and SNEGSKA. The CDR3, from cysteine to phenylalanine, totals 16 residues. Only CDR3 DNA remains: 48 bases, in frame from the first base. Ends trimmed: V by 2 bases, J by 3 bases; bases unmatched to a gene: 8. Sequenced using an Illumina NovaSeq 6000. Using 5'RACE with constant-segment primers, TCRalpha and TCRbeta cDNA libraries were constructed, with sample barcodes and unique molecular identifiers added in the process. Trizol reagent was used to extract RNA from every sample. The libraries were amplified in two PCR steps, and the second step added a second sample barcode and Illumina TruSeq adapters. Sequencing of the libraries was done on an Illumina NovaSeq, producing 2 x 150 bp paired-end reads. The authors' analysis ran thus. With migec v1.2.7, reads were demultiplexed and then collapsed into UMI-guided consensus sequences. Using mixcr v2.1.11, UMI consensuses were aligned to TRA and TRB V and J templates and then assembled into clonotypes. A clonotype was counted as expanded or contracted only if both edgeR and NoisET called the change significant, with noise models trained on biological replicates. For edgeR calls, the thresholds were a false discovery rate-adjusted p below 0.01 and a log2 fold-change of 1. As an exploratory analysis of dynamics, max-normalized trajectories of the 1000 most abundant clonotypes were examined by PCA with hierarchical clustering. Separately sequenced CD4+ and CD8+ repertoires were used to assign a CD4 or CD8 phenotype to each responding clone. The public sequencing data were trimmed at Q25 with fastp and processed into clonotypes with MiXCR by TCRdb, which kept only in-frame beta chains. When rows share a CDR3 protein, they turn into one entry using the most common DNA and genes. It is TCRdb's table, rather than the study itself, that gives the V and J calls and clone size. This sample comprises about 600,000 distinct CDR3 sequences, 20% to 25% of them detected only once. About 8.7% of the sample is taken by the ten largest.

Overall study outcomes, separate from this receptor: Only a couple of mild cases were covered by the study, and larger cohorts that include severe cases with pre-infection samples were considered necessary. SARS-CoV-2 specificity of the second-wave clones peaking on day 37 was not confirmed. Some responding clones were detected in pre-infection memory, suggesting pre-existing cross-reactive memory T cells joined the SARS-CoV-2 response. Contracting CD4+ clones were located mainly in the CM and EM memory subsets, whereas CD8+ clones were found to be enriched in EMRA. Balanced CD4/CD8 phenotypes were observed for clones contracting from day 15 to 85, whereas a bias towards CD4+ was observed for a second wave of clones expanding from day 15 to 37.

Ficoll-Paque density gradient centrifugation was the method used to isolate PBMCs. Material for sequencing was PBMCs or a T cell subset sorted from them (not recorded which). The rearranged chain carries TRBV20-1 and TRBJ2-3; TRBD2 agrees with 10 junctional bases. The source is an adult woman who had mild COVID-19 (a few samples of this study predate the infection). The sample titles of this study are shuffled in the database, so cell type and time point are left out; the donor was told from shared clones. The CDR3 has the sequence CSARLAGDRETDTQYF. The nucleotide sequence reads TGCAGTGCTAGACTAGCGGGAGATCGAGAAACAGATACGCAGTATTTT.